A selection of T cell receptor beta chains follows, all from one sample in a study of CD8 T cells in ankylosing spondylitis. TCRdb processed the 5' RACE reads anew with MiXCR; each CDR3 protein has one entry. Of more than 400,000 distinct CDR3 sequences listed, over 4% are singletons. The sequenced sample was blood, either unsorted or a sorted T cell fraction (not recorded which). The receptors stem from a male donor with ankylosing spondylitis. Each CDR3 is given with its conserved first and last residue. Fields, in order: clone size, D gene, V gene, J gene, CDR3 protein, CDR3 DNA. A D gene is named only where the DNA matches it firmly. For some rows the clone size is stated as once, few or many, or as a class when expanded; others skip it.

>.|TRBD1|TRBV7-2|TRBJ1-1
CASSPLTGETEAFF
TGTGCCAGCAGCCCCCTGACAGGGGAAACTGAAGCTTTCTTT
>many|.|TRBV20-1|TRBJ1-2
CSARPGDSWGYTF
TGCAGTGCTAGACCCGGGGACTCCTGGGGCTACACCTTC
>.|.|TRBV5-1|TRBJ2-6
CASSTTASGANVLTF
TGCGCCAGCAGCACAACAGCGTCTGGGGCCAACGTCCTGACTTTC
>few|.|TRBV5-5|TRBJ2-3
CASSLGGETTQYF
TGTGCCAGCAGCTTGGGCGGAGAAACTACGCAGTATTTT
>many|TRBD1|TRBV11-2|TRBJ1-1
CASSLTGTGLNTEAFF
TGTGCCAGCAGCTTAACCGGGACAGGGTTGAACACTGAAGCTTTCTTT
>few|TRBD2|TRBV7-6|TRBJ2-5
CASSPLGGGRQETQYF
TGTGCCAGCAGTCCTCTAGGCGGGGGGCGCCAAGAGACCCAGTACTTC
>many|.|TRBV5-1|TRBJ2-1
CASSSIARPGEQFF
TGCGCCAGCAGCTCTATAGCGAGACCGGGTGAGCAGTTCTTC
>many|.|TRBV5-1|TRBJ2-2
CASSLESGANTGELFF
TGCGCCAGCAGCTTGGAATCAGGCGCCAACACCGGGGAGCTGTTTTTT
>many|.|TRBV7-9|TRBJ2-7
CASSLDRGPTHEQYF
TGTGCCAGCAGCTTAGATCGGGGTCCTACCCACGAGCAGTACTTC
>many|.|TRBV6-5|TRBJ2-3
CASSYSDTTDTQYF
TGTGCCAGCAGTTACTCGGACACCACAGATACGCAGTATTTT
>.|TRBD1|TRBV20-1|TRBJ2-7
CSASIGDRALYEQYF
TGCAGTGCTAGTATTGGGGACAGAGCCTTGTACGAGCAGTACTTC
>many|.|TRBV7-9|TRBJ2-2
CASSLTGKNTGELFF
TGTGCCAGCAGCTTGACCGGGAAGAACACCGGGGAGCTGTTTTTT
>many|.|TRBV6-2/TRBV6-3|TRBJ1-1
CASSYRFNTEAFF
TGTGCCAGCAGTTACCGGTTTAACACTGAAGCTTTCTTT
>many|.|TRBV20-1|TRBJ2-1
CSGTGLVLRYEQFF
TGCAGTGGAACGGGACTGGTGTTGAGATATGAGCAGTTCTTC
>many|TRBD1|TRBV20-1|TRBJ2-3
CSASGTGAPDTQYF
TGCAGTGCTTCCGGGACAGGGGCCCCAGATACGCAGTATTTT
>many|.|TRBV5-1|TRBJ2-3
CASSQAYGGAADTQYF
TGCGCCAGCAGCCAAGCGTATGGGGGGGCGGCAGATACGCAGTATTTT
>many|.|TRBV20-1|TRBJ1-5
CSAAGGWDQPQHF
TGCAGTGCTGCGGGGGGTTGGGATCAGCCCCAGCATTTT
>many|.|TRBV7-7|TRBJ2-1
CASSPRLAETSNEQFF
TGTGCTAGCAGCCCCCGACTCGCGGAGACCTCGAATGAGCAGTTCTTC
>many|.|TRBV7-6|TRBJ2-2
CASSQRTSGNTGELFF
TGTGCCAGCAGCCAAAGAACGTCAGGGAACACCGGGGAGCTGTTTTTT
>many|.|TRBV28|TRBJ1-1
CASSFSDGTAAFF
TGTGCCAGCAGTTTCTCCGACGGGACCGCGGCTTTCTTT
>.|.|TRBV20-1|TRBJ2-7
CSARDPAGQASYEQYF
TGCAGTGCTAGAGATCCAGCGGGACAGGCATCCTACGAGCAGTACTTC
>many|.|TRBV29-1|TRBJ2-3
CSVGTATDTQYF
TGCAGCGTCGGGACTGCCACAGATACGCAGTATTTT
>many|.|TRBV20-1|TRBJ2-3
CSAGVGWGTDTQYF
TGCAGTGCTGGGGTAGGGTGGGGCACAGATACGCAGTATTTT
>many|TRBD2|TRBV29-1|TRBJ2-1
CSVRGLAGARNNEQFF
TGCAGCGTCCGGGGACTAGCGGGAGCGCGGAACAATGAGCAGTTCTTC
>many|.|TRBV6-2/TRBV6-3|TRBJ2-1
CASSYLPMGEQFF
TGTGCCAGCAGTTACCTCCCGATGGGAGAGCAGTTCTTC
>many|.|TRBV12-3/TRBV12-4|TRBJ1-5
CASSFRGGYSNQPQHF
TGTGCCAGCAGTTTTCGCGGGGGGTACAGCAATCAGCCCCAGCATTTT
>many|.|TRBV20-1|TRBJ2-7
CSAVFPPYEQYF
TGCAGTGCCGTTTTCCCCCCCTACGAGCAGTACTTC
>many|.|TRBV9|TRBJ1-1
CASSARGTRGTEAFF
TGTGCCAGCAGCGCAAGGGGGACTCGTGGCACTGAAGCTTTCTTT
>many|TRBD1|TRBV6-2/TRBV6-3|TRBJ1-2
CASSFNRQGDRGYTF
TGTGCCAGCAGTTTCAACCGACAGGGGGATCGTGGCTACACCTTC
>few|.|TRBV5-1|TRBJ2-6
CASSLGSHGANVLTF
TGCGCCAGCAGCTTGGGCTCGCATGGGGCCAACGTCCTGACTTTC
>many|.|TRBV10-3|TRBJ1-2
CAISDSAAEMSGYTF
TGTGCCATCAGTGATTCTGCAGCTGAAATGAGCGGCTACACCTTC
>many|.|TRBV5-6|TRBJ2-3
CASSFSDTTQYF
TGTGCCAGCAGCTTTTCGGATACTACGCAGTATTTT
>many|.|TRBV20-1|TRBJ1-6
CSAGAYDLIGAPLHF
TGCAGTGCTGGAGCATACGACCTCATCGGTGCACCCCTCCACTTT
>many|TRBD1|TRBV20-1|TRBJ1-5
CSARTGAEPQHF
TGCAGTGCTAGGACAGGGGCCGAGCCCCAGCATTTT
>many|.|TRBV29-1|TRBJ2-3
CSVEDGSADTQYF
TGCAGCGTTGAAGATGGCAGTGCGGATACGCAGTATTTT
>many|.|TRBV27|TRBJ2-2
CASTLRGWYGELFF
TGTGCCAGCACCCTTAGGGGGTGGTACGGGGAGCTGTTTTTT
>many|.|TRBV20-1|TRBJ2-1
CSAYLDLGNEQFF
TGCAGTGCTTACTTGGACCTAGGAAATGAGCAGTTCTTC
>many|.|TRBV27|TRBJ1-3
CASSLGFGSTIYF
TGTGCCAGCAGTTTGGGTTTTGGCAGCACCATATATTTT
>many|TRBD2|TRBV29-1|TRBJ2-7
CSVARGLAGGSSYEQYF
TGCAGCGTCGCGCGGGGTCTAGCGGGGGGGAGCTCCTACGAGCAGTACTTC
>.|.|TRBV20-1|TRBJ1-6
CSARLGGSYNPPLHF
TGCAGTGCTAGACTGGGGGGCTCCTATAATCCACCCCTCCACTTT
>many|.|TRBV18|TRBJ2-2
CASSLQGVGELFF
TGTGCCAGCTCACTCCAGGGTGTCGGGGAGCTGTTTTTT
>many|.|TRBV11-2|TRBJ1-3
CATVGSQAGNTIYF
TGTGCCACAGTGGGTAGCCAGGCTGGAAACACCATATATTTT
>.|.|TRBV12-3/TRBV12-4|TRBJ1-2
CASRTGFAYGYTF
TGTGCCAGCAGAACAGGGTTTGCCTATGGCTACACCTTC
>many|.|TRBV6-5|TRBJ2-2
CASSYERARGLGTGELFF
TGTGCCAGCAGTTACGAGCGTGCGCGGGGGCTCGGCACCGGGGAGCTGTTTTTT
>many|.|TRBV12-3/TRBV12-4|TRBJ1-5
CASSFMGEPQHF
TGTGCCAGCAGTTTTATGGGGGAGCCCCAGCATTTT
>few|TRBD2|TRBV25-1|TRBJ2-5
CASSKGAAGGGETQYF
TGTGCCAGCAGTAAAGGCGCGGCGGGAGGGGGGGAGACCCAGTACTTC
>.|.|TRBV20-1|TRBJ2-5
CSARDRGSQETQYF
TGCAGTGCTAGAGACCGGGGCAGCCAAGAGACCCAGTACTTC
>many|TRBD1|TRBV6-2/TRBV6-3|TRBJ2-7
CASSYAGTGSHEQYF
TGTGCCAGCAGTTACGCTGGGACAGGGTCCCACGAGCAGTACTTC
>many|TRBD2|TRBV6-1|TRBJ2-5
CASSPGWGGYQETQYF
TGTGCCAGCAGTCCGGGCTGGGGAGGGTACCAAGAGACCCAGTACTTC
>many|TRBD1|TRBV5-6|TRBJ1-1
CASSLTGGGEAFF
TGTGCCAGCAGCTTGACAGGGGGCGGTGAAGCTTTCTTT
>many|.|TRBV27|TRBJ1-5
CASSLRAGDKPQHF
TGTGCCAGCAGTTTAAGGGCAGGGGATAAGCCCCAGCATTTT
>many|.|TRBV9|TRBJ2-1
CASSVGGEPSYNEQFF
TGTGCCAGCAGCGTAGGAGGAGAGCCTTCCTACAATGAGCAGTTCTTC
>many|TRBD2|TRBV12-3/TRBV12-4|TRBJ2-3
CASSFGLAGSDTQYF
TGTGCCAGCAGTTTCGGACTAGCGGGGTCGGATACGCAGTATTTT
>few|TRBD2|TRBV5-6|TRBJ2-3
CASSVLAGGDADTQYF
TGTGCCAGCAGCGTCCTAGCGGGGGGGGACGCAGATACGCAGTATTTT
>many|.|TRBV6-1|TRBJ1-2
CASTEGQFSYGYTF
TGTGCCAGCACCGAAGGGCAGTTTAGCTATGGCTACACCTTC